This T cell receptor (beta chain) was documented in a study of T-cell reconstitution after alpha-beta-depleted transplantation in children. Construction of the TCRbeta library involved unique molecular identifiers. TCRdb independently ran MiXCR on the PCR reads; one entry per CDR3 protein. The table lists some 350,000 distinct CDR3 sequences, approximately 10% of them singletons. Germline CDR1 is SGHVS and CDR2 is FQNEAQ. The CDR3 spans 15 residues. Turning to this clonotype: A much larger clone lies a single base off, so this may be a read error.

The starting material was PBMCs from the stem cell graft donor, obtained from the stem cell graft. The receptor was isolated from a human donor who donated a stem cell graft to a child with acute lymphoblastic leukemia. This chain uses TRBV7-8 with TRBJ1-4; D is perhaps TRBD1 (5 bases). CDR3 sequence reads: CVSSRLGLTNEKLFF. The CDR3 region has the DNA TGTGTCAGCAGCCGCTTGGGGCTGACTAATGAAAAACTGTTTTTT.